This TCR beta chain stems from a study of shared clonotypes between healthy human individuals. J lost 3 bases, V lost 6 bases, and 2 bases had no gene match. The germline CDR1 and CDR2 sequences are SNHLY and FYNNEI. The CDR3 is 15 amino acids. Splitting the CD4+ cells yielded a CD45RA+ naive subset and a CD45RA-negative memory subset. This clone has a single count. Here immunoSEQ multiplex PCR was the method, and the copy in TCRdb shows in-frame clones only, minus some. Found here are 2.3 million or so clones, just over 90% of them singletons; the top ten hold 0.39%. The source of this sequence is a man aged 18-30 years in good health. Some clones in this sample may be carry-over from other donors' samples. The chain uses TRBV2 and TRBJ2-1, with TRBD2 identical over 13 bases. Material for sequencing was naive CD4+ T cells from PBMCs. Indicated subset: CD45RA+ positively selected. This CDR3 is CASSGLAGVYNEQFF. CDR3 sequence (DNA): TGTGCCAGCAGCGGACTAGCGGGAGTCTACAATGAGCAGTTCTTC.